The 6 T cell receptor beta chains presented below share a single source sample, sequenced in a study of shared clonotypes between healthy human individuals. CD45RO-negative, CCR7-selected cells formed the naive CD8 fraction, which excluded terminally differentiated effector memory CD45RA+ cells. Assay: immunoSEQ multiplex PCR; the TCRdb copy retains only in-frame clones and omits some. The repertoire consists of around 600,000 clones, with 98% occurring once and the leading ten covering 0.3%. Sequenced material: naive CD8+ T cells sorted from blood. The receptors were sampled from a man under 40 in good health.

The J gene is TRBJ2-3, the V gene TRBV2, with unresolved D. The CDR3 has 15 amino acids. Deletions cut 2 bases from V and 0 bases from J, with 9 bases between. In germline, CDR1 is SNHLY, CDR2 FYNNEI. Here the CDR3 reads CASSEWHPSTDTQYF. In nucleotides, the CDR3 is TGTGCCAGCAGTGAATGGCACCCTAGCACAGATACGCAGTATTTT.

In DNA form, the CDR3 reads TGTGCCAGCAGTTTCGTCGTTGGGGAGCTGTTTTTT. Translated, it gives CASSFVVGELFF. This sequence joins TRBV28 and TRBJ2-2; D remains ambiguous. Germline values: CDR1 MDHEN, CDR2 SYDVKM. V dropped 3 bases and J dropped 8 bases, with 7 bases sitting between them. CDR3 length: 12 residues. Full variable domain (outside the CDR3, taken from reference TRBV28 and TRBJ2-2): DVKVTQSSRYLVKRTGEKVFLECVQDMDHENMFWYRQDPGLGLRLIYFSYDVKMKEKGDIPEGYSVSREKKERFSLILESASTNQTSMYLCASSFVVGELFFGEGSRLTVL.

The rearrangement links TRBV7-9 to TRBJ2-7; 9 positions match TRBD1. The germline V gene has CDR1 SEHNR and CDR2 FQNEAQ (reference sequence). V was clipped by 5 bases and J by 4 bases; unmatched bases: 6. CDR3 length: 14 amino acids. This CDR3 reads CASSLTGGTYEQYF. The CDR3 DNA is TGTGCCAGCAGCCTGACAGGGGGGACATACGAGCAGTACTTC.

This chain uses TRBV7-9 with TRBJ2-5, with D possibly called TRBD1 or TRBD2 (5 bases each). The V gene lost 6 bases and the J gene lost 4 bases, with 18 bases spanning the gap. The CDR3 covers 15 residues. In germline, CDR1 is SEHNR, CDR2 FQNEAQ (reference sequence). CDR3 coding DNA: TGTGCCAGCAGTGAGCCCGAGAGGGGAGCAGAGACCCAGTACTTC. It codes for CASSEPERGAETQYF.

This chain connects TRBV28 to TRBJ2-5; no clear D. V was clipped by 10 bases and J by 5 bases, with 8 bases between them. The length of the CDR3 is 10 residues. Germline lookup yields CDR1 MDHEN and CDR2 SYDVKM. The CDR3 coding sequence is TGTGCCACATTGTTCGAGACCCAGTACTTC. This sequence encodes CATLFETQYF.

CDR3 coding DNA: TGTGCCAGCAGTCCACGGGCCACGAACACCGGGGAGCTGTTTTTT. Its translation: CASSPRATNTGELFF. The V call is TRBV27, the J call TRBJ2-2; D gene uncertain. This CDR3 is built from 15 residues. Germline assignment: CDR1 MNHEY and CDR2 SMNVEV (reference sequence). Trimming stripped 5 bases from V and 0 bases from J, with 10 bases between.